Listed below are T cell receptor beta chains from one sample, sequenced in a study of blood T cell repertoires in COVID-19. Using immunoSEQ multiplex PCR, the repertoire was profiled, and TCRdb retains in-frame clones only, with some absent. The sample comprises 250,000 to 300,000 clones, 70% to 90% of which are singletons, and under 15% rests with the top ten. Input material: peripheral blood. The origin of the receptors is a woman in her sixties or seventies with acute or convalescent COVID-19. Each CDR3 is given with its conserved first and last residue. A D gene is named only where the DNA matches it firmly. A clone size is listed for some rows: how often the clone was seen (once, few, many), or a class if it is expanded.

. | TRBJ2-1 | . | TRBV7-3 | CASSAGLSYNEQFF | TGTGCCAGCAGCGCGGGGCTTTCCTACAATGAGCAGTTCTTC
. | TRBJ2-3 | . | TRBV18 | CASSPPRVGTDTQYF | TGTGCCAGCTCACCACCCAGGGTGGGCACAGATACGCAGTATTTT
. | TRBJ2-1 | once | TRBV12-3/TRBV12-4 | CASSKRGYGEQFF | TGTGCCAGCAGCAAAAGGGGTTACGGTGAGCAGTTCTTC
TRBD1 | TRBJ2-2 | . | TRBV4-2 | CASSQETGGNTGELFF | TGTGCCAGCAGCCAAGAGACAGGGGGGAACACCGGGGAGCTGTTTTTT
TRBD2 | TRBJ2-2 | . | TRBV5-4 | CASSSKREGLTGELFF | TGTGCCAGCAGCTCCAAGCGGGAGGGCCTCACCGGGGAGCTGTTTTTT
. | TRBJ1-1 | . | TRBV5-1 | CASSFNGEGKATEAFF | TGCGCCAGCAGCTTTAATGGGGAGGGTAAGGCCACTGAAGCTTTCTTT
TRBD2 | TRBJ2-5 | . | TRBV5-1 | CASSLAGRGLGLETQYF | TGCGCCAGCAGCTTGGCCGGCCGGGGACTAGGCTTGGAGACCCAGTACTTC
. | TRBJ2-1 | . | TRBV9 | CASSEDLSYNEQFF | TGTGCCAGCAGCGAGGACTTATCCTACAATGAGCAGTTCTTC
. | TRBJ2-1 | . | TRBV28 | CASSFPGYNEQFF | TGTGCCAGCAGTTTCCCAGGGTACAATGAGCAGTTCTTC
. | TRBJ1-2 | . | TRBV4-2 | CASSPGPGDYGYTF | TGTGCCAGCAGCCCCGGCCCAGGGGACTATGGCTACACCTTC
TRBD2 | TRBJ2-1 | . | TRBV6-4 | CASSASGDPGVYNEQFF | TGTGCCAGCAGCGCGAGCGGGGACCCTGGAGTTTACAATGAGCAGTTCTTC
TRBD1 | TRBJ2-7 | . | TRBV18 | CASSLWDSSYEQYF | TGTGCCAGCTCACTCTGGGACAGTTCCTACGAGCAGTACTTC
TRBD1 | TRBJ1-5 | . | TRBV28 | CASSLRRRRDSPNQPQHF | TGTGCCAGCAGTTTGCGGCGGAGAAGGGACAGCCCTAATCAGCCCCAGCATTTT
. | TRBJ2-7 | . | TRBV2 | CASSEEVAVEQYF | TGTGCCAGCAGTGAAGAGGTTGCGGTCGAGCAGTACTTC
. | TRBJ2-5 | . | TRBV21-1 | CASSNPAGLQETQYF | TGTGCCAGCAGCAACCCGGCGGGGCTACAAGAGACCCAGTACTTC
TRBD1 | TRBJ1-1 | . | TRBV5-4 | CASSSTRGARSTEAFF | TGTGCCAGCAGCTCTACCAGGGGGGCTAGGAGCACTGAAGCTTTCTTT
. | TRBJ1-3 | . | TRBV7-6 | CASSLRVAGGASGNTIYF | TGTGCCAGCAGCTTAAGGGTCGCGGGGGGGGCCTCTGGAAACACCATATATTTT
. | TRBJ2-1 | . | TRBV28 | CASSPGVDEQFF | TGTGCCAGCAGCCCAGGGGTGGATGAGCAGTTCTTC
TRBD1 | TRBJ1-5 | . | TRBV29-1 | CSAGQGLQPQHF | TGCAGCGCGGGACAGGGGCTTCAGCCCCAGCATTTT
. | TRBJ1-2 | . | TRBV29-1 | CSVEGGIPRGYTF | TGCAGCGTCGAAGGCGGGATCCCAAGGGGCTACACCTTC
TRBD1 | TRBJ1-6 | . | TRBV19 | CASSDRGHNSPLHF | TGTGCCAGTAGTGACAGGGGGCATAATTCACCCCTCCACTTT
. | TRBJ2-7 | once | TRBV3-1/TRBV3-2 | CASSQLEDEQYF | TGTGCCAGCAGCCAACTCGAGGACGAGCAGTACTTC
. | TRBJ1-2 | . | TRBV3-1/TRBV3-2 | CASSQDGGARSGYTF | TGTGCCAGCAGCCAAGATGGAGGGGCTCGATCTGGCTACACCTTC
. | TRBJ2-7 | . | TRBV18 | CASSPPGGTSSYEQYF | TGTGCCAGCTCACCACCGGGGGGGACAAGTTCCTACGAGCAGTACTTC
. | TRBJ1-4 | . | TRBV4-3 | CASSPAGAAGLEKLFF | TGCGCCAGCAGCCCAGCAGGGGCGGCAGGGCTCGAAAAACTGTTTTTT
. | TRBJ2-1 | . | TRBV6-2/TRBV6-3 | CASSSLGNEQFF | TGTGCCAGCAGTTCCCTAGGTAATGAGCAGTTCTTC
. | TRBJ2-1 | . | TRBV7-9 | CASSLRPEGSSYNEQFF | TGTGCCAGCAGCTTAAGGCCGGAAGGGAGCTCCTACAATGAGCAGTTCTTC
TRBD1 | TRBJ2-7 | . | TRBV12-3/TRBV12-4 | CATRQGPSYEQYF | TGTGCCACAAGACAGGGGCCGTCCTACGAGCAGTACTTC
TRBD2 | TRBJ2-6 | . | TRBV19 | CATTSDSGANVLTF | TGTGCCACCACTAGCGATTCTGGGGCCAACGTCCTGACTTTC
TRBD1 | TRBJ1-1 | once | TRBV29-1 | CSVAGRQGSTEAFF | TGCAGCGTCGCTGGTCGACAGGGGAGCACTGAAGCTTTCTTT
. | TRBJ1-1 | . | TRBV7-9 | CASSTDSPTEAFF | TGTGCCAGCAGCACCGACAGCCCCACTGAAGCTTTCTTT
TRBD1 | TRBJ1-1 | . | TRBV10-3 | CAISELPPGQGALGEAFF | TGTGCCATCAGTGAGTTACCCCCGGGACAGGGGGCCCTTGGCGAAGCTTTCTTT
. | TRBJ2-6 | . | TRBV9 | CASGDTGGANVLTF | TGTGCCAGCGGGGACACGGGCGGGGCCAACGTCCTGACTTTC
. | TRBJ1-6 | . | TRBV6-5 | CASSPRATGSPLHF | TGTGCCAGCAGCCCCCGGGCCACAGGGTCACCCCTCCACTTT
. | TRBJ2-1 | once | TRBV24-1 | CATSDAGSSSYNEQFF | TGTGCCACCAGTGATGCAGGGTCGAGCTCCTACAATGAGCAGTTCTTC
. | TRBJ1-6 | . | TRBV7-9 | CASSHSGRGGSPLHF | TGTGCCAGCAGCCACTCCGGAAGGGGTGGCTCACCCCTCCACTTT
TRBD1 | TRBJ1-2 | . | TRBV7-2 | CASSLDPRGRFSDGYTF | TGTGCCAGCAGCTTAGACCCCAGGGGGCGCTTCAGCGATGGCTACACCTTC
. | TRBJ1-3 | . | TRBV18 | CASSPQLGAGSGNTIYF | TGTGCCAGCTCACCCCAGTTAGGGGCAGGCTCTGGAAACACCATATATTTT
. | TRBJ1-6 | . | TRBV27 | CASSLGTGFSPLHF | TGTGCCAGCAGTTTAGGTACAGGGTTTTCACCCCTCCACTTT
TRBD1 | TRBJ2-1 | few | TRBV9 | CASSFGTGASIEQFF | TGTGCCAGCAGCTTTGGGACAGGGGCCTCAATTGAGCAGTTCTTC
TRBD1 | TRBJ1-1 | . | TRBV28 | CATGTGYTEAFF | TGTGCAACCGGGACAGGGTACACTGAAGCTTTCTTT
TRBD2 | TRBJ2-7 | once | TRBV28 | CASSLWWVSGSPPTYEQYF | TGTGCCAGCAGTTTATGGTGGGTTAGCGGGAGTCCCCCAACCTACGAGCAGTACTTC
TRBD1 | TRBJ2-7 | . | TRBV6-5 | CASSYGQGRYEQYF | TGTGCCAGCAGTTACGGACAGGGGCGGTACGAGCAGTACTTC
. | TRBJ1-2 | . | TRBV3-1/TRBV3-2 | CASSQSGDGYTF | TGTGCCAGCAGCCAATCAGGGGATGGCTACACCTTC
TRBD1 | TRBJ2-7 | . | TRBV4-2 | CASSQSNRDRGSYEQYF | TGTGCCAGCAGCCAATCGAACCGGGACAGGGGCTCCTACGAGCAGTACTTC
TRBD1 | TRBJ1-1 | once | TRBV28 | CASSLTTGARGYTEAFF | TGTGCCAGCAGTCTCACTACAGGGGCCCGGGGTTACACTGAAGCTTTCTTT
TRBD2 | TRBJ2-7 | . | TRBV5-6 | CASSSAGTSGGRRSYEQYF | TGTGCCAGCAGCTCCGCCGGGACTAGCGGGGGGCGTCGCTCCTACGAGCAGTACTTC
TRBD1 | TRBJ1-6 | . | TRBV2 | CASTGQYNSPLHF | TGTGCCAGCACGGGACAGTATAATTCACCCCTCCACTTT
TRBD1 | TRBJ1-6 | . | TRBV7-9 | CASSTWDRNNSPLHF | TGTGCCAGCAGCACTTGGGACAGAAATAATTCACCCCTCCACTTT
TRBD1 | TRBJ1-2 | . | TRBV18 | CASSPQGTGNNYGYTF | TGTGCCAGCTCACCACAAGGGACAGGGAACAACTATGGCTACACCTTC
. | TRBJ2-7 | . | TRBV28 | CASETGTHYEQYF | TGTGCCAGCGAGACAGGAACCCACTACGAGCAGTACTTC
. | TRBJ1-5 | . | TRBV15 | CATSLGGRNQPQHF | TGTGCCACCAGCTTAGGGGGACGGAATCAGCCCCAGCATTTT
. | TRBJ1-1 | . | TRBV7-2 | CASSPRAEAFF | TGTGCCAGCAGCCCCCGAGCTGAAGCTTTCTTT
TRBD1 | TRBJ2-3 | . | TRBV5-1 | CASSSQGAQPADTQYF | TGCGCCAGCAGCTCACAGGGGGCCCAGCCCGCAGATACGCAGTATTTT
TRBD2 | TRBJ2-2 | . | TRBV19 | CASSRGLAGGNTGELFF | TGTGCCAGTAGTCGGGGACTAGCGGGGGGGAACACCGGGGAGCTGTTTTTT
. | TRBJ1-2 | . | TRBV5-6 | CASSLAFVGPYGYTF | TGTGCCAGCAGCTTAGCCTTCGTGGGCCCCTATGGCTACACCTTC
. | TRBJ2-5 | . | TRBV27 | CASSKISLEETQYF | TGTGCCAGCAGTAAAATTTCCCTAGAAGAGACCCAGTACTTC
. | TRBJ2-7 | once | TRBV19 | CASSVHGGFYYEQYF | TGTGCCAGTAGTGTCCACGGGGGATTTTACTACGAGCAGTACTTC
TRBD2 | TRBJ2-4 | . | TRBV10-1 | CASSERRDSGRSPAKNIQYF | TGCGCCAGCAGTGAGAGGAGGGATAGCGGGAGGTCCCCAGCCAAAAACATTCAGTACTTC
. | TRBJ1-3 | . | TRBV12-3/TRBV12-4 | CASSLNANTIYF | TGTGCCAGCAGTCTGAATGCGAACACCATATATTTT